This is a list of T cell receptor beta chains from one sample in a study of blood T cell repertoires in COVID-19. The repertoire was sequenced with immunoSEQ multiplex PCR; TCRdb's copy has only in-frame clones and lacks some. Of about 240,000 clones listed, 82% were seen once; the top ten hold approximately 4.5%. Sequenced material: peripheral blood. These receptors were obtained from a woman in her 70s with acute or convalescent COVID-19. CDR3s include the opening cysteine and the closing phenylalanine or tryptophan. D genes are given only for firm matches.

D gene | V gene | CDR3 protein
. | TRBV6-2/TRBV6-3 | CASSYRRREGGYTF
TRBD1 | TRBV10-3 | CAIDRGGNTEAFF
. | TRBV28 | CVSGNEKLFF
TRBD1 | TRBV3-1/TRBV3-2 | CASSQGGGTVNSPLHF
. | TRBV7-2 | CASSPWEGPYGYTF
. | TRBV6-5 | CASSSLGRENQPQHF
TRBD1 | TRBV20-1 | CSASRGQGAKPQHF
. | TRBV10-3 | CAIRDKGYTEAFF
. | TRBV3-1/TRBV3-2 | CASSQEWGGSSPLHF
. | TRBV9 | CATGGNTGELFF
. | TRBV5-1 | CASTRGGASEKLFF
. | TRBV18 | CASSDRNGYTF
. | TRBV5-1 | CASSLEGRDNQPQHF
TRBD1 | TRBV28 | CASSFKDRVNQPQHF
. | TRBV13 | CASSLGRLSSYEQYF
. | TRBV21-1 | CASSPYGGQGFNNQPQHF
TRBD2 | TRBV7-9 | CASSFAGLAGGRDTQYF